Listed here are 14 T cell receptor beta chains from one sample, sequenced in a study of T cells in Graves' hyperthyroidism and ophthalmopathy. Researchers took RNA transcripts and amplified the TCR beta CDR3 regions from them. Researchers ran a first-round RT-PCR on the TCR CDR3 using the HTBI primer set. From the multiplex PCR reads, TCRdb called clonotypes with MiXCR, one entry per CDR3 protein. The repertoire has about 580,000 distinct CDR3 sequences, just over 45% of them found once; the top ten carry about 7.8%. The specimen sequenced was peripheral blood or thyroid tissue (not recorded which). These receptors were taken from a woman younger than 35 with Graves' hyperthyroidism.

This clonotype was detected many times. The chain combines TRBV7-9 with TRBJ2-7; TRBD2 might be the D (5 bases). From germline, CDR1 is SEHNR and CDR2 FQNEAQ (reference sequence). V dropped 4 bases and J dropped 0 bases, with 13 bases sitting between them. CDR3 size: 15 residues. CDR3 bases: TGTGCCAGCAGCTCGTCAACTAGATACTCCTACGAGCAGTACTTC. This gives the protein CASSSSTRYSYEQYF.

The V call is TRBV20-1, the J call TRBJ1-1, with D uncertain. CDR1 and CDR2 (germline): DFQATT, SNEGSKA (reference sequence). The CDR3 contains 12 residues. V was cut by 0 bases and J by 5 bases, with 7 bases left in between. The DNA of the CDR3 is TGCAGTGCTAGAGATTTGAGGACTGAAGCTTTCTTT. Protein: CSARDLRTEAFF.

CDR3 DNA: TGCAGTGCTAGAGATCAGGGAGATAATTCACCCCTCCACTTT. Encoded protein: CSARDQGDNSPLHF. The gene calls are TRBV20-1 and TRBJ1-6, with D tentatively TRBD1 (5 bases). This CDR3 is built from 14 residues. Germline assignment: CDR1 DFQATT and CDR2 SNEGSKA (reference sequence). V shed 0 bases and J shed 5 bases, with 8 bases lying between them.

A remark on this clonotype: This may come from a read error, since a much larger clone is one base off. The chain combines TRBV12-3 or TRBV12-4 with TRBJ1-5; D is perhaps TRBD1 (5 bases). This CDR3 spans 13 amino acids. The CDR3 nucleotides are TGTGCCGGCAGGCACAGGACTGGGGGGCCCCAGCATTTT. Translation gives CAGRHRTGGPQHF.

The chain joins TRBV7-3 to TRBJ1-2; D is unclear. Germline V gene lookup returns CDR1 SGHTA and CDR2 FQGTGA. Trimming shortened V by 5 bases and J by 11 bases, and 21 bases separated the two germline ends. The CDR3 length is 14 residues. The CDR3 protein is CASSLPEASGGYTF. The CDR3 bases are TGTGCCAGCAGCCTCCCCGAGGCTAGCGGAGGATACACCTTC.

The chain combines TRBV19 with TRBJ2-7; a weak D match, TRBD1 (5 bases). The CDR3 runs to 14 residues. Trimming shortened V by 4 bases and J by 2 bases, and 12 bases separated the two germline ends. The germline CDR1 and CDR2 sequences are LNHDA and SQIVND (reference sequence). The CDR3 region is CASSTYTGPYEQYF. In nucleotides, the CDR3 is TGTGCCAGTAGTACCTACACAGGACCCTACGAGCAGTACTTC.

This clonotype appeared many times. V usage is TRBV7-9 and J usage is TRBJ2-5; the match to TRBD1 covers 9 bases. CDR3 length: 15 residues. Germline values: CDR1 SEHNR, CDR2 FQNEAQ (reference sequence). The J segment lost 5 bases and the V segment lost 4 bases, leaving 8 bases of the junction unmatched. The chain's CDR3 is CASSSGTGTGETQYF. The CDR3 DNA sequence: TGTGCCAGCAGCTCTGGGACAGGGACTGGGGAGACCCAGTACTTC.

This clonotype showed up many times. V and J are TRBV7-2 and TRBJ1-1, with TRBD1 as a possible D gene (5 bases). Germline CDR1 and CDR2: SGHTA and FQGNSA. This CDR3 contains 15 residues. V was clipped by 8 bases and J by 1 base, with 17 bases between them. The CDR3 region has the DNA TGTGCCAGCTCACCATCCGGGACGGGGAACACTGAAGCTTTCTTT. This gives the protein CASSPSGTGNTEAFF.

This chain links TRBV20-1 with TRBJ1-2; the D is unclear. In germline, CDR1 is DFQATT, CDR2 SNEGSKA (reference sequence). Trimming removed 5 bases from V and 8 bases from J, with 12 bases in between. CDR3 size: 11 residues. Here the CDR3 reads CSAPSTGGYTF. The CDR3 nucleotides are TGCAGTGCTCCCTCGACTGGCGGCTACACCTTC.

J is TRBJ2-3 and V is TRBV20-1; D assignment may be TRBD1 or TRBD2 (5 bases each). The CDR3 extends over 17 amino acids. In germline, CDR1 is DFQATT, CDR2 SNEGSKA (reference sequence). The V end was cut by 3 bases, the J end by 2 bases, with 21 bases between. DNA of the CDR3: TGCAGTGCTAGTAAGCGGACACCAAGGCCAAACACAGATACGCAGTATTTT. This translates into CSASKRTPRPNTDTQYF.

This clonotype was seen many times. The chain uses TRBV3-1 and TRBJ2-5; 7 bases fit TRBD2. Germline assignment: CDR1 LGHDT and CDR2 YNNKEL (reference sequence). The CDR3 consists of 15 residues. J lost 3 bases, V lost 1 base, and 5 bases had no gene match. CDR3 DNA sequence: TGTGCCAGCAGCCAAGGGGGGACTACCGAAGAGACCCAGTACTTC. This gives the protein CASSQGGTTEETQYF.

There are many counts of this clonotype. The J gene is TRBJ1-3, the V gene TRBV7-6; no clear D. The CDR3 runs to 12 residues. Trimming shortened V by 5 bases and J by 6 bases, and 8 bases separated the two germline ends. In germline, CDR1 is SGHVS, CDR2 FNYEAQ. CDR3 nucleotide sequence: TGTGCCAGCAGCCAAAGTGCAAACACCATATATTTT. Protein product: CASSQSANTIYF.

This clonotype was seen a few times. The CDR3 loop is CSYDGQGVYEQYF. The CDR3, as DNA: TGCAGCTACGACGGACAGGGGGTCTACGAGCAGTACTTC. This sequence joins TRBV29-1 and TRBJ2-7, with TRBD1 matching over 10 bases. J gave up 3 bases and V 8 bases, and 7 bases lay outside the gene matches. The CDR3 has 13 amino acids. CDR1 and CDR2 from the germline V gene are SQVTM and ANQGSEA.

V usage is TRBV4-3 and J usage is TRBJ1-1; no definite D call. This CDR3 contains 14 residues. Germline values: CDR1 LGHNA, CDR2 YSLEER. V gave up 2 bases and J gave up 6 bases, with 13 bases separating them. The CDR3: CASSQPGVGAEAFF. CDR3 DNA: TGCGCCAGCAGCCAACCGGGTGTCGGCGCTGAAGCTTTCTTT.